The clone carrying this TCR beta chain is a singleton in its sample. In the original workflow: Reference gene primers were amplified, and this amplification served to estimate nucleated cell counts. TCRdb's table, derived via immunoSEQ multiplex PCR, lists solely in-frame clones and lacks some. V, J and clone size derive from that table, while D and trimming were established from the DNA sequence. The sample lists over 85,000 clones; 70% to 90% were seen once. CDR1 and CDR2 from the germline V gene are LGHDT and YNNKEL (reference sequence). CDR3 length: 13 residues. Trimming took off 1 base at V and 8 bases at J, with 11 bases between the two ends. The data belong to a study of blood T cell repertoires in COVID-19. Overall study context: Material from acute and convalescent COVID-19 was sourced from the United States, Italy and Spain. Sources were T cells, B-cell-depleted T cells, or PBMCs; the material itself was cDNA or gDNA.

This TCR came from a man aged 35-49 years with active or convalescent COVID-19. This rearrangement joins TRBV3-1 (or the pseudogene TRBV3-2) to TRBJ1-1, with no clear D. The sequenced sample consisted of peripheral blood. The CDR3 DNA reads TGTGCCAGCAGCCAAGGAGGGCGCAGGGAAGCTTTCTTT. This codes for CASSQGGRREAFF.